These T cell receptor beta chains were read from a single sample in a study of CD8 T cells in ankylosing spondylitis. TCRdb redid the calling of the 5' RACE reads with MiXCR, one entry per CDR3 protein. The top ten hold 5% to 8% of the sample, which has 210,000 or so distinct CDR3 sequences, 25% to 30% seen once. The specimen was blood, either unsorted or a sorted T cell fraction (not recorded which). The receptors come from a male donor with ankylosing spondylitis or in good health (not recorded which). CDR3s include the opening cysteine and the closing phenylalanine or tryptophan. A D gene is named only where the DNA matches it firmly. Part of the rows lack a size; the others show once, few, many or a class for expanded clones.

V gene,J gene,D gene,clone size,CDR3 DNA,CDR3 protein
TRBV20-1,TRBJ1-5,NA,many,TGCAGTGCTAGTACCCCCCCCGGTGGCAATCAGCCCCAGCATTTT,CSASTPPGGNQPQHF
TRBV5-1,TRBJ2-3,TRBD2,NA,TGCGCCAGCAGCTTGGGACTAGCAGCTGAGGATACGCAGTATTTT,CASSLGLAAEDTQYF
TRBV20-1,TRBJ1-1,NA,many,TGCAGTGCTAGAGAGGGGATGAACACTGAAGCTTTCTTT,CSAREGMNTEAFF
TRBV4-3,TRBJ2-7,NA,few,TGCGCCAGCGGGGACCGGGTGAACGAGCAGTACTTC,CASGDRVNEQYF
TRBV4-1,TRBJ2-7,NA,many,TGCGCCAGCAGCCAAGGTTTCGGCTCCTACGAGCAGTACTTC,CASSQGFGSYEQYF
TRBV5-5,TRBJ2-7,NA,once,TGTGCCAGCAGCTTAAACCGGGACGGCTCCTACGAGCAGTACTTC,CASSLNRDGSYEQYF
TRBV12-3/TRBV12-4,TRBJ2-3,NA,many,TGTGCCAGCAGTTTAAGGCCTCTAGCCACAGATACGCAGTATTTT,CASSLRPLATDTQYF
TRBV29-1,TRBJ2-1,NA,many,TGCAGCGTTGCCTTCCCGAGCTCCTACAATGAGCAGTTCTTC,CSVAFPSSYNEQFF
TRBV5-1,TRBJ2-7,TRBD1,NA,TGCGCCAGCAGCTTACCACCGGACAGGGTCACCTACGAGCAGTACTTC,CASSLPPDRVTYEQYF
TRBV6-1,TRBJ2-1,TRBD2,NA,TGTGCCAGCAGTCGTGGAGCGGGAGGGCCCAATGAGCAGTTCTTC,CASSRGAGGPNEQFF
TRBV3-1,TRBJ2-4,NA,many,TGTGCCAGCAGGTCGACTAAAGCCAAAAACATTCAGTACTTC,CASRSTKAKNIQYF
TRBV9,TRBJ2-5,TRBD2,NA,TGTGCCAGCAGCGTAGGATCGGGAGGAACTATCCAAGAGACCCAGTACTTC,CASSVGSGGTIQETQYF
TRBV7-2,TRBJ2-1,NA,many,TGTGCCAGCACCCTGGACAGCTACAATGAGCAGTTCTTC,CASTLDSYNEQFF
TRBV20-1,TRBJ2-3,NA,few,TGCAGTGCTAGGGCGGGACAGTTCCTACCTAGCACAGATACGCAGTATTTT,CSARAGQFLPSTDTQYF
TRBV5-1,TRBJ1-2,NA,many,TGCGCCAGCAGCTCGGGGGCGACCTATGGCTACACCTTC,CASSSGATYGYTF
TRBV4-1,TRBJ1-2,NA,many,TGCGCCAGCAGCCAAGACCGAACGGGGGGCTACACCTTC,CASSQDRTGGYTF
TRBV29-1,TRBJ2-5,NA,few,TGCAGCGTTGGCCGACCGTTTCAAGAGACCCAGTACTTC,CSVGRPFQETQYF
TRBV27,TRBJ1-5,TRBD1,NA,TGTGCCAGCAGTTCCGCCCGGGACAGAAATCAGCCCCAGCATTTT,CASSSARDRNQPQHF
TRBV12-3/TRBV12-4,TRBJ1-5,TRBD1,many,TGTGCCAGCAGTCCGACAGGGGGCGCGGGCCAGCCCCAGCATTTT,CASSPTGGAGQPQHF
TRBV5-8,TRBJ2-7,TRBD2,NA,TGTGCCAGCAGCCCCGGGGGGGGGCGCTACGAGCAGTACTTC,CASSPGGGRYEQYF
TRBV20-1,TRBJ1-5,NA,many,TGCAGTGCTAGTGATCGGGACGGACGGCCGCATTTT,CSASDRDGRPHF
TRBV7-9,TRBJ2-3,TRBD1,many,TGTGCCAGCAGCCGAGGGGGCAGTCCAGATACGCAGTATTTT,CASSRGGSPDTQYF
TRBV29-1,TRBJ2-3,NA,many,TGCAGCGTCCAAGATTACAGTCCTAGCACAGATACGCAGTATTTT,CSVQDYSPSTDTQYF
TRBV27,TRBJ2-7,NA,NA,TGTGCCAGCAGTTTAAAGGGGTCCACCTACGAGCAGTACTTC,CASSLKGSTYEQYF
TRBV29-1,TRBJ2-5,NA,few,TGCAGCGTTGACCAGGGCGGCGAGACCCAGTACTTC,CSVDQGGETQYF
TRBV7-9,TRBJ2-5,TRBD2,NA,TGTGCCAGCAGCCCGCGACTAGCGGGTATCCAAGAGACCCAGTACTTC,CASSPRLAGIQETQYF
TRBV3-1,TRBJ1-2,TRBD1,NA,TGTGCCAGCAGCCACGGGACAGGAAAATCGATCTATGGCTACACCTTC,CASSHGTGKSIYGYTF
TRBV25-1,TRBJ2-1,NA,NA,TGTGCCAGCGGACTGGGGGGCGGAGGCAATGAGCAGTTCTTC,CASGLGGGGNEQFF
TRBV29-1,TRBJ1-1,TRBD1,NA,TGCAGCGTTCGCAGGGGGTTGGGGACTGAAGCTTTCTTT,CSVRRGLGTEAFF
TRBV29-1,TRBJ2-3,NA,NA,TGCAGCGTTGATCGGGGCTCTGATACGCAGTATTTT,CSVDRGSDTQYF
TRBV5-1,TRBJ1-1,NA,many,TGCGCCAGCAGCTTGGGTAGTACCGCTTTGAACACTGAAGCTTTCTTT,CASSLGSTALNTEAFF
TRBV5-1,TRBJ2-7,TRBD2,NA,TGCGCCAGCAGCCCCAGGAGGACTACGGGGGGCGAGCAGTACTTC,CASSPRRTTGGEQYF
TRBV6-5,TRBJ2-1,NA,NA,TGTGCCAGCAGGGGGGTTAGCAATGAGCAGTTCTTC,CASRGVSNEQFF
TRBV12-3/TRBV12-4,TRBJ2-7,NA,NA,TGTGCCAGCAACTCGGACTTTAGCTCCGAGCAGTACTTC,CASNSDFSSEQYF
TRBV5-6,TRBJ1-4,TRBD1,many,TGTGCCAGCAGCATACTAAATCTTGGGACAGATGAAAAACTGTTTTTT,CASSILNLGTDEKLFF
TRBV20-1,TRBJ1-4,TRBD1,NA,TGCAGTGCTCAGGGACAGACTAATGAAAAACTGTTTTTT,CSAQGQTNEKLFF
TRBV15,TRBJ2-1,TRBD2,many,TGTGCCACCAGCAGAGATCCCCCTAGCGGGAGGGTACAAAATGAGCAGTTCTTC,CATSRDPPSGRVQNEQFF